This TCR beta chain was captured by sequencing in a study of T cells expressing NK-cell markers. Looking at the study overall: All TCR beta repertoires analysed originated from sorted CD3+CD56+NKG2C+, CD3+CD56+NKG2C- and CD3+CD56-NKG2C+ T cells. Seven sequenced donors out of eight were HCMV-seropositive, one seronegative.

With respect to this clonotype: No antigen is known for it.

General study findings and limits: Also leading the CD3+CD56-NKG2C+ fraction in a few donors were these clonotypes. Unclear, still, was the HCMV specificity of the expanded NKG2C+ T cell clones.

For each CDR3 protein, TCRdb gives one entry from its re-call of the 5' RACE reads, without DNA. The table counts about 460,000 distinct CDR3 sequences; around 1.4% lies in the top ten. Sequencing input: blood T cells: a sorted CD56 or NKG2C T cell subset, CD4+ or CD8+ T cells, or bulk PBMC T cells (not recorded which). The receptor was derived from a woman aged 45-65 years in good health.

The CDR3 region is CASTRDTWINSPLHF. The rearrangement joins TRBV6-5 to TRBJ1-6; as DNA is missing, the TRBD1 call by TCRdb cannot be tested. Germline CDR1 is MNHEY and CDR2 is SVGAGI. The CDR3 is 15 amino acids.